The clone carrying this TCR beta chain was picked up a small number of times. Data came from immunoSEQ multiplex PCR; TCRdb stores just in-frame clones and leaves some out. The table has around 81,000 clones, around 80% seen once; the top ten hold less than 8.5%. The data were taken from a study of blood T cell repertoires in COVID-19. At the level of the study: From T cells, B-cell-depleted T cells, or PBMCs came the material, which was cDNA or gDNA.

The CDR3 spans 16 residues. The chain has TRBV21-1 and TRBJ1-5; the DNA was not compared with TRBD1, the D call given in the table. TRBV21-1 is designated a pseudogene. The receptor was derived from a human donor in a cohort sampled during active COVID-19. The sequenced sample was peripheral blood. The CDR3 here is CASSPEGLQGGQPQHF. The CDR3 DNA reads as TGTGCCAGCAGTCCCGAAGGGTTGCAGGGGGGCCAGCCCCAGCATTTT.